This TCR beta chain was identified during a study of blood T cell repertoires in COVID-19. Assay: immunoSEQ multiplex PCR; the TCRdb copy retains only in-frame clones and omits some. The data hold 200,000 to 250,000 clones, with around 87% observed a single time. Germline V lookup: CDR1 KGHSH, CDR2 LQKENI. The CDR3 contains 14 residues. J lost 5 bases, V lost 6 bases, and 6 bases had no gene match. The V call is TRBV18, the J call TRBJ1-5, with 8 nucleotides matching TRBD1. The sequence came from a young woman in a cohort exposed to, infected with or recovered from COVID-19 (not recorded which). Material for sequencing was PBMCs or T cells enriched from blood (not recorded which). Here the CDR3 reads CASSPDRGDQPQHF. The DNA of the CDR3 is TGTGCCAGCTCGCCCGACAGGGGTGATCAGCCCCAGCATTTT.